A single sample gave rise to the 20 T cell receptor beta chains below, sequenced in a study of spatial heterogeneity in lung cancer. MiXCR was run by TCRdb on the 5' RACE reads, yielding one entry per CDR3 protein. The sample contains over 10,000 distinct CDR3 sequences, 13% to 15% of which appear only once. The time point denotes: sample taken at primary tumor resection. From tumor, nontumor lung or frozen PBMC, whole RNA was taken unsorted for sequencing. Sequencing was performed on PBMCs, taken at surgery. These receptor sequences come from a female donor with early-stage non-small cell lung cancer.

V gene TRBV5-1 combines with J gene TRBJ1-2; 8 nucleotides match TRBD1. This CDR3 contains 16 residues. Germline CDR1 SGHRS, CDR2 YFSETQ. V dropped 4 bases and J dropped 0; count of bases not matched to a gene: 8. The CDR3 bases are TGCGCCAGCAGCAAATTGGGACAGGCCACTAACTATGGCTACACCTTC. It codes for CASSKLGQATNYGYTF.

V and J are TRBV7-2 and TRBJ2-5; D is possibly TRBD2 (6 bases). In germline, CDR1 is SGHTA, CDR2 FQGNSA. This CDR3 has 14 amino acids. Deletions cut 2 bases from V and 5 bases from J, with 12 bases between. The DNA for the CDR3 is TGTGCCAGCAGCTTAACCGGGAGAGGGGAGACCCAGTACTTC. It specifies CASSLTGRGETQYF.

Judged by abundance, this clonotype is medium-sized. V gene TRBV6-2 or TRBV6-3 combines with J gene TRBJ2-3; unclear D gene. Germline-derived CDR1 and CDR2 are MNHEY and SVGEGT. The CDR3 totals 12 residues. V lost 6 bases and J lost 2, with 6 bases in between. CDR3 sequence: CASRFPTDTQYF. As DNA, the CDR3 is TGTGCCAGCAGGTTCCCCACAGATACGCAGTATTTT.

This clonotype counts as medium-sized. The chain couples TRBV29-1 to TRBJ2-7; D unclear. From germline, CDR1 is SQVTM and CDR2 ANQGSEA. V lost 4 bases to trimming and J lost 0 bases, with 19 bases between them. The CDR3 covers 16 residues. The CDR3 loop reads CSVVPGPSRSSYEQYF. Here the CDR3 DNA reads TGCAGCGTTGTACCTGGGCCCAGCCGGAGCTCCTACGAGCAGTACTTC.

This clonotype appeared many times. The chain employs TRBV7-6 and TRBJ2-2; D unclear. V lost 4 bases to trimming and J lost 7 bases, with 10 bases between them. The CDR3 is made up of 13 amino acids. Germline V gene lookup returns CDR1 SGHVS and CDR2 FNYEAQ. As DNA, the CDR3 is TGTGCCAGCAGCTCATCTTACGGCGGGGAGCTGTTTTTT. Its translation is CASSSSYGGELFF.

At least ten counts were recorded for this clonotype. This chain uses TRBV6-2 or TRBV6-3 with TRBJ1-1, with D maybe TRBD1 (5 bases). Trimming stripped 5 bases from V and 4 bases from J, with 20 bases between. In germline, CDR1 is MNHEY, CDR2 SVGEGT. The length of the CDR3 is 16 residues. The CDR3, as DNA: TGTGCCAGCAGTCCCCTTGGGGGTGTCAGACCCACTGAAGCTTTCTTT. Its translation: CASSPLGGVRPTEAFF.

This clonotype was recorded at least ten times. The rearrangement uses TRBV5-1 and TRBJ2-1; 8 nucleotides match TRBD2. With V trimmed by 1 base and J by 7 bases, 7 bases remained unmatched. Germline CDR1 reads SGHRS; CDR2 reads YFSETQ. CDR3 length: 15 amino acids. CDR3 amino acids: CASSLTAGGQNEQFF. CDR3 nucleotide sequence: TGCGCCAGCAGCTTGACGGCGGGGGGTCAAAATGAGCAGTTCTTC.

The J gene is TRBJ2-5, the V gene TRBV20-1; D might be TRBD1 or TRBD2, each matching 5 bases. Germline CDR1 and CDR2: DFQATT and SNEGSKA (reference sequence). The CDR3 has 10 residues. V lost 5 bases, J lost 5 bases, and 6 bases lay in between. CDR3 in amino acids: CSAWDETQYF. The CDR3 nucleotides are TGCAGTGCTTGGGACGAGACCCAGTACTTC.

This clonotype is medium-sized (0.01 to 0.1%) by share. The DNA for the CDR3 is TGCGCCAGCAGCTTGCTCCAGCGGACCGGGGAGACCCAGTACTTC. Its translation: CASSLLQRTGETQYF. The chain links TRBV5-1 to TRBJ2-5; tentative D call: TRBD2 (5 bases). This CDR3 is 15 amino acids long. V was cut by 1 base and J by 5 bases, with 15 bases left in between. The germline gives CDR1 SGHRS, CDR2 YFSETQ. Based on the CDR3 plus reference TRBV5-1 and TRBJ2-5, the full variable domain is KAGVTQTPRYLIKTRGQQVTLSCSPISGHRSVSWYQQTPGQGLQFLFEYFSETQRNKGNFPGRFSGRQFSNSRSEMNVSTLELGDSALYLCASSLLQRTGETQYFGPGTRLLVL.

Details on this clonotype: Since a much larger clone is just one base distant, this may be a read error. V is TRBV6-5 and J is TRBJ1-6; 8 bases are a match to TRBD1. The J segment lost 0 bases and the V segment lost 4 bases, leaving 5 bases of the junction unmatched. Germline V gives CDR1 MNHEY, CDR2 SVGAGI. This CDR3 is built from 17 residues. The CDR3 is CASSFGTGGSYNSPLHF. Here the CDR3 DNA reads TGTGCCAGCAGTTTTGGGACAGGTGGCTCCTATAATTCACCCCTCCACTTT.

This clonotype is medium-sized in the sample. This chain links TRBV5-1 with TRBJ2-5; D not resolved. Looked up from germline, CDR1 is SGHRS and CDR2 is YFSETQ. Trimming pared 4 bases from V and 1 base from J, leaving 8 bases between. The CDR3 has 13 amino acids. CDR3 protein: CASSGGIQETQYF. CDR3 DNA sequence: TGCGCCAGCAGCGGTGGGATCCAAGAGACCCAGTACTTC.

The chain employs TRBV7-2 and TRBJ1-1; D is ambiguous. Trimming removed 3 bases from V and 1 base from J, with 6 bases in between. The CDR3 loop spans 13 amino acids. Germline CDR1 is SGHTA and CDR2 is FQGNSA. The DNA for the CDR3 is TGTGCCAGCAGCTTGCGGCAGAACACTGAAGCTTTCTTT. It encodes CASSLRQNTEAFF. Full variable domain (outside the CDR3, taken from reference TRBV7-2 and TRBJ1-1): GAGVSQSPSNKVTEKGKDVELRCDPISGHTALYWYRQSLGQGLEFLIYFQGNSAPDKSGLPSDRFSAERTGGSVSTLTIQRTQQEDSAVYLCASSLRQNTEAFFGQGTRLTVV.

This clonotype ranks as medium-sized (0.01 to 0.1%). This sequence joins TRBV7-9 and TRBJ2-3; 12 nucleotides agree with TRBD2. The CDR3 spans 15 residues. The germline gives CDR1 SEHNR, CDR2 FQNEAQ (reference sequence). With V trimmed by 8 bases and J by 4 bases, 7 bases remained unmatched. This CDR3 is CASGRLAGASDTQYF. CDR3 bases: TGTGCCAGCGGGCGACTAGCGGGAGCCTCAGATACGCAGTATTTT.

This clonotype has a count of ten or more. The chain has TRBV15 and TRBJ1-2, with D possibly matching TRBD1 (6 bases). Trimming took 3 bases from V and 2 from J, leaving 13 bases between them. CDR1 LNHNV and CDR2 YYDKDF come from the germline V gene (reference sequence). The length of the CDR3 is 15 residues. The CDR3 loop is CATSSNRVGNYGYTF. The DNA of the CDR3 is TGTGCCACCAGCAGCAACAGGGTGGGGAACTATGGCTACACCTTC.

The chain joins TRBV7-2 to TRBJ1-5; D might be TRBD1 (5 bases). Germline V gives CDR1 SGHTA, CDR2 FQGNSA. CDR3 length: 14 amino acids. Trimming left V 2 bases short and J 6 bases short, with 11 bases between. CDR3 DNA: TGTGCCAGCAGCTTACACCCGGGGGGTCAGCCCCAGCATTTT. This codes for CASSLHPGGQPQHF.

The V call is TRBV28, the J call TRBJ1-2, with D possibly being TRBD1 (5 bases). The CDR3 has 13 residues. Germline loops: CDR1 MDHEN, CDR2 SYDVKM. V was pared by 8 bases and J by 5 bases, with 15 bases between. The DNA for the CDR3 is TGTGCCAGCGGGGATTTCGGGGCGTATGGCTACACCTTC. Translating gives CASGDFGAYGYTF.

This clonotype was seen many times. This chain links TRBV11-2 with TRBJ2-7; perhaps TRBD2 as D (6 bases). V was trimmed by 3 bases and J by 7 bases, leaving 22 bases between them. The CDR3 extends over 16 amino acids. Germline-derived CDR1 and CDR2 are SGHAT and FQNNGV. CDR3 amino acids: CASSLMIGTPGGEQYF. Written as DNA, the CDR3 is TGTGCCAGCAGCTTGATGATCGGGACCCCCGGGGGAGAGCAGTACTTC.

This clonotype was seen at least ten times. The J gene is TRBJ2-7, the V gene TRBV18; D gene unclear. V lost 3 bases, J lost 1 base, and 4 bases lay in between. Germline CDR1 KGHSH, CDR2 LQKENI. The CDR3 runs to 12 residues. The chain's CDR3 is CASSPGSYEQYF. The CDR3 DNA is TGTGCCAGCTCACCCGGGTCCTACGAGCAGTACTTC.

This clonotype is classed as medium-sized. The chain carries TRBV7-2 and TRBJ2-1; D is tentatively TRBD1 or TRBD2 (5 bases each). Between the trimmed V and J ends, which lost 3 bases and 6 bases, there was a span of 12 bases. CDR1 and CDR2 (germline): SGHTA, FQGNSA. The CDR3 is 14 amino acids. This chain's CDR3 is CASSLSRDLNEQFF. CDR3 in DNA: TGTGCCAGCAGCTTGTCCCGGGACCTCAATGAGCAGTTCTTC.

This clonotype is classed as medium-sized. The chain is built from TRBV5-1 and TRBJ2-5, with a tentative D call TRBD2 (5 bases). Germline CDR1 and CDR2: SGHRS and YFSETQ. The CDR3 extends over 15 amino acids. V was clipped by 0 bases and J by 5 bases, with 14 bases between them. CDR3: CASSLASRVLETQYF. The CDR3 DNA reads TGCGCCAGCAGCTTGGCCTCGAGGGTCTTGGAGACCCAGTACTTC. Together with reference TRBV5-1 and TRBJ2-5, the CDR3 gives the full variable domain: KAGVTQTPRYLIKTRGQQVTLSCSPISGHRSVSWYQQTPGQGLQFLFEYFSETQRNKGNFPGRFSGRQFSNSRSEMNVSTLELGDSALYLCASSLASRVLETQYFGPGTRLLVL.